The rows below give T cell receptor beta chains drawn from one sample of a study of Ad26.COV2.S vaccination and SARS-CoV-2 variants. Some clones are missing from TCRdb's copy, which holds only in-frame ones; the method was immunoSEQ multiplex PCR. The data show about 430,000 clones, 80% to 95% seen once. This specimen was peripheral blood, taken in a trial of Ad26.COV2.S vaccine versus placebo. These receptors were collected from a person between 18 and 65 years old who received the Ad26.COV2.S COVID-19 vaccine or a placebo. Each CDR3 is given with its conserved first and last residue. The D gene is left open where the match is weak. Clone size appears in some rows only: once, few, many, or a class for an expanded clone.

V gene	D gene	J gene	clone size	CDR3 protein	CDR3 DNA
TRBV4-2	-	TRBJ1-3	once	CASSQEGTVSSGNTIYF	TGTGCCAGCAGCCAAGAGGGGACTGTTAGCTCTGGAAACACCATATATTTT
TRBV5-4	TRBD2	TRBJ2-7	-	CASSPGGASSYEQYF	TGTGCCAGCAGCCCCGGGGGGGCGAGCTCCTACGAGCAGTACTTC
TRBV5-4	-	TRBJ1-1	-	CASSTINTEAFF	TGTGCCAGCAGCACGATAAACACTGAAGCTTTCTTT
TRBV9	TRBD1	TRBJ2-5	once	CASTPTGEETQYF	TGTGCCAGCACCCCCACAGGGGAAGAGACCCAGTACTTC
TRBV30	-	TRBJ2-2	-	CAWSGLPAGELFF	TGTGCCTGGTCCGGTTTACCGGCCGGGGAGCTGTTTTTT
TRBV27	TRBD2	TRBJ2-1	-	CASSRDSRLAGANNEQFF	TGTGCCAGCAGCCGGGACAGCCGACTAGCGGGAGCGAACAATGAGCAGTTCTTC
TRBV11-2	-	TRBJ1-1	-	CASSSYDGNTEAFF	TGTGCCAGCAGCTCTTATGACGGGAACACTGAAGCTTTCTTT
TRBV6-5	-	TRBJ1-1	-	CASSYWAGKGTEAFF	TGTGCCAGCAGTTACTGGGCAGGGAAAGGCACTGAAGCTTTCTTT
TRBV6-5	TRBD1	TRBJ2-1	-	CASRRPGQGPNEQFF	TGTGCCAGCAGGCGTCCGGGACAGGGCCCCAATGAGCAGTTCTTC
TRBV5-4	TRBD1	TRBJ1-2	-	CASSFRDRGQGGYTF	TGTGCCAGCAGCTTTAGGGACAGGGGGCAAGGCGGCTACACCTTC
TRBV6-4	TRBD1	TRBJ1-3	once	CASSRDSKSIYF	TGTGCCAGCAGTCGGGACAGTAAATCCATATATTTT
TRBV5-5	-	TRBJ2-7	-	CASSLSAEPYEQYF	TGTGCCAGCAGCTTGTCAGCAGAACCCTACGAGCAGTACTTC
TRBV29-1	-	TRBJ2-5	few	CSVETSETQYF	TGCAGCGTAGAGACGTCCGAGACCCAGTACTTC
TRBV5-1	-	TRBJ2-1	-	CASSSNNEQFF	TGCGCCAGCAGCTCAAACAATGAGCAGTTCTTC
TRBV5-1	-	TRBJ2-5	-	CASSLTGPQETQYF	TGCGCCAGCAGCTTGACAGGGCCCCAAGAGACCCAGTACTTC
TRBV5-4	-	TRBJ2-3	-	CASSSGLGADTQYF	TGTGCCAGCAGCTCGGGGTTAGGTGCTGATACGCAGTATTTT